The clone carrying this T cell receptor beta chain was found a few times. Germline assignment: CDR1 SGHTA and CDR2 FQGNSA. This CDR3 is built from 14 residues. Between the trimmed V and J ends, which lost 2 bases and 4 bases, there was a span of 9 bases. This record comes from a study of blood T cell repertoires in COVID-19. Overall study: Acute and convalescent COVID-19 specimens originated in the United States, Italy and Spain. Sample material is recorded as cDNA or gDNA derived from T cells, B-cell-depleted T cells, or PBMCs.

In the original processing: Amplification of reference gene primers was used by the study to estimate nucleated cell counts. Sequenced by immunoSEQ multiplex PCR; TCRdb stores in-frame clones only, minus some. V, J and clone size reflect that table, while D and trimming were determined from the DNA. The sample lists 80,000 to 100,000 clones, under 90% seen once, with roughly 1.5% in the top ten. The clonotype comes from a human donor with active COVID-19. The donor label of this sample is uncertain. The chain employs TRBV7-2 and TRBJ1-5; D call uncertain. The sequenced material came from peripheral blood. CDR3 sequence reads: CASSLLEVNQPQHF. DNA for the CDR3: TGTGCCAGCAGCTTATTGGAGGTAAATCAGCCCCAGCATTTT.